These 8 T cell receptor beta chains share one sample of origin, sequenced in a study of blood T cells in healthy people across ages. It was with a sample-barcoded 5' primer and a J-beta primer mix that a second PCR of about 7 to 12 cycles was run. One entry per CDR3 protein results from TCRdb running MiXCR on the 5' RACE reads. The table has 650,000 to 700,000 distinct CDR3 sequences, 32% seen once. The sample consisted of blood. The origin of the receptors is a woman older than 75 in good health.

CDR3 protein: CASSWNSGGDTQYF. CDR3 nucleotide sequence: TGTGCCAGCAGCTGGAATAGCGGGGGGGATACGCAGTATTTT. This sequence joins TRBV7-8 and TRBJ2-3; TRBD2 matches 10 bases. With 4 bases clipped from V and 6 bases from J, the junction kept 4 bases outside the gene matches. The CDR3 covers 14 residues. CDR1 and CDR2 from the germline V gene are SGHVS and FQNEAQ.

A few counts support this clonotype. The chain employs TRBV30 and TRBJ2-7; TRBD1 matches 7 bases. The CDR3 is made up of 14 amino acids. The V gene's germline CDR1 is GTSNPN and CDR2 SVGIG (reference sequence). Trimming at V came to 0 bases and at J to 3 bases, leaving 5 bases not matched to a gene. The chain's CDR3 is CAWSVGQGVYEQYF. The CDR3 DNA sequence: TGTGCCTGGAGTGTAGGCCAGGGGGTCTACGAGCAGTACTTC.

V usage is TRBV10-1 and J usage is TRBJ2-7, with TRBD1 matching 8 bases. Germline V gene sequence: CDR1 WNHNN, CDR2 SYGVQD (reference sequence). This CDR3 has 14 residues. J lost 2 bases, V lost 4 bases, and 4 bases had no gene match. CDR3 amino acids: CASSGPTGAYEQYF. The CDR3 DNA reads TGCGCCAGCAGTGGGCCGACAGGGGCCTACGAGCAGTACTTC.

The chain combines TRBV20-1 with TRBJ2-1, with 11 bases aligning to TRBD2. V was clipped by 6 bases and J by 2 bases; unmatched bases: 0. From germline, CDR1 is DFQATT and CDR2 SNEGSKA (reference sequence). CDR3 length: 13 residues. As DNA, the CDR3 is TGCAGTGCGACTAGCGGGGCCTACAATGAGCAGTTCTTC. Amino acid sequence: CSATSGAYNEQFF.

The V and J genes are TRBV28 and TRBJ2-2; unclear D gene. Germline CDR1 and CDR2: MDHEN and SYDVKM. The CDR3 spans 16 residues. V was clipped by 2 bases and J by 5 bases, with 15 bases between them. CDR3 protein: CASSLGPGKGTGELFF. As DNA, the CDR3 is TGTGCCAGCAGTTTAGGTCCCGGAAAGGGTACCGGGGAGCTGTTTTTT.

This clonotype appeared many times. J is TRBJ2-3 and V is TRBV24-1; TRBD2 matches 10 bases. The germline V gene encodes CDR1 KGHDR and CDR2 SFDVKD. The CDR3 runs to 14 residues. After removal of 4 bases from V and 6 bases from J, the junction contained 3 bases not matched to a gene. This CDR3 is CATSDPGLADTQYF. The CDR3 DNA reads TGTGCCACCAGTGACCCGGGACTAGCGGATACGCAGTATTTT.

CDR3 nucleotides: TGCAGCGTTGAAGACCAAGACAGGACCAATGAGCAGTTCTTC. It specifies CSVEDQDRTNEQFF. The gene calls are TRBV29-1 and TRBJ2-1, with D tentatively TRBD1 (6 bases). Germline V gene data show CDR1 as SQVTM and CDR2 as ANQGSEA. V was clipped by 0 bases and J by 6 bases, with 12 bases between them. This CDR3 has 14 amino acids.

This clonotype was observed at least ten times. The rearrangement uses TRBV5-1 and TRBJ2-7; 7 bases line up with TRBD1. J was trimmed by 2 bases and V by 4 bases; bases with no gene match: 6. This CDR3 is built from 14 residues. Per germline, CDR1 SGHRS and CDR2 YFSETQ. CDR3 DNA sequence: TGCGCCAGCAGCACTGCTACAGGGGCCTACGAGCAGTACTTC. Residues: CASSTATGAYEQYF. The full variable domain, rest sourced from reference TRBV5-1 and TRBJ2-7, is KAGVTQTPRYLIKTRGQQVTLSCSPISGHRSVSWYQQTPGQGLQFLFEYFSETQRNKGNFPGRFSGRQFSNSRSEMNVSTLELGDSALYLCASSTATGAYEQYFGPGTRLTVT.